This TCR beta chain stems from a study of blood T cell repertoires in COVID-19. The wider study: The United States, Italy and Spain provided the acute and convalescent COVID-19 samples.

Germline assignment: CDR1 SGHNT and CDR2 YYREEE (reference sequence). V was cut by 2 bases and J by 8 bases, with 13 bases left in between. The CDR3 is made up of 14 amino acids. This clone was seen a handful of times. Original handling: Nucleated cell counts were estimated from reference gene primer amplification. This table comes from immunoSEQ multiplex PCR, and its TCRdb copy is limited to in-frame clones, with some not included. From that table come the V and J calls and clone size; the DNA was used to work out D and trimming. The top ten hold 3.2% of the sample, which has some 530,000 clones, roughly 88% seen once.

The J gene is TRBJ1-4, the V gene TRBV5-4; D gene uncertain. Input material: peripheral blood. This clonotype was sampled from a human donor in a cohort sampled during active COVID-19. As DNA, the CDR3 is TGTGCCAGCAGCTTTGGAGGGAGCGAGGAAAAACTGTTTTTT. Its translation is CASSFGGSEEKLFF.